The 18 T cell receptor beta chains in this list originate from one sample, sequenced in a study of shared clonotypes between healthy human individuals. Naive CD8 cells lacked CD45RO and underwent positive selection for CCR7, leaving out terminally differentiated effector memory CD45RA+ cells. Assay: immunoSEQ multiplex PCR; the TCRdb copy retains only in-frame clones and omits some. The sample lists 760,000 or so clones; about 97% were seen once. What was sequenced was naive CD8+ T cells sorted from blood. The origin of the receptors is a man between 25 and 39 years old in good health.

This sequence joins TRBV7-8 and TRBJ2-3, with 13 nucleotides matching TRBD2. The J segment lost 6 bases and the V segment lost 4 bases, leaving 7 bases of the junction unmatched. CDR1 is SGHVS, CDR2 FQNEAQ, per germline. The CDR3 covers 16 residues. The CDR3 nucleotides are TGTGCCAGCAGCTCCAGACTAGCGGGAGGACCGGATACGCAGTATTTT. Translating gives CASSSRLAGGPDTQYF.

The rearrangement links TRBV27 to TRBJ2-7; 8 nucleotides agree with TRBD1. After removal of 3 bases from V and 7 bases from J, the junction contained 8 bases not matched to a gene. This CDR3 spans 14 amino acids. CDR1 is MNHEY, CDR2 SMNVEV, per germline (reference sequence). The CDR3 protein is CASSLRQGAGEQYF. The CDR3 DNA is TGTGCCAGCAGTTTGCGGCAGGGGGCAGGGGAGCAGTACTTC.

This clone occurred once. The chain couples TRBV5-1 to TRBJ1-1, with 9 nucleotides matching TRBD1. CDR1 and CDR2 from the germline V gene are SGHRS and YFSETQ. The CDR3 length is 14 residues. V lost 1 base, J lost 3 bases, and 1 base stayed unmatched. For the CDR3, the DNA is TGCGCCAGCAGCTTGACAGGGGGCGACACTGAAGCTTTCTTT. Protein: CASSLTGGDTEAFF. The entire variable domain, with the rest obtained from reference TRBV5-1 and TRBJ1-1, is as follows: KAGVTQTPRYLIKTRGQQVTLSCSPISGHRSVSWYQQTPGQGLQFLFEYFSETQRNKGNFPGRFSGRQFSNSRSEMNVSTLELGDSALYLCASSLTGGDTEAFFGQGTRLTVV.

The chain employs TRBV7-9 and TRBJ2-7; 9 bases line up with TRBD1. Germline V gene sequence: CDR1 SEHNR, CDR2 FQNEAQ (reference sequence). The CDR3 extends over 16 amino acids. V lost 4 bases and J lost 5; bases outside the gene matches: 12. The CDR3 DNA follows: TGTGCCAGCAGCTACCCCCCGGGACAGGGATGGAACGAGCAGTACTTC. This gives the protein CASSYPPGQGWNEQYF.

The chain couples TRBV5-5 to TRBJ2-1; D is perhaps TRBD2 (6 bases). Per the germline V gene, CDR1 is SGHKS and CDR2 is YYEKEE (reference sequence). Between the trimmed V and J ends, which lost 0 bases and 0 bases, there was a span of 7 bases. CDR3 length: 15 residues. The DNA for the CDR3 is TGTGCCAGCAGCTTGGGCGGGGCCTCCTACAATGAGCAGTTCTTC. It is translated as CASSLGGASYNEQFF.

To note about this clone: Other DNA sequences in the same sample also yield this CDR3. J is TRBJ2-7 and V is TRBV5-5, with D possibly called TRBD1 or TRBD2 (5 bases each). V lost 0 bases to trimming and J lost 5 bases, with 6 bases between them. This CDR3 region has 12 residues. Germline CDR1 SGHKS, CDR2 YYEKEE (reference sequence). CDR3 protein: CASSLVGDEQYF. CDR3 in DNA: TGTGCCAGCAGCTTGGTGGGGGACGAGCAGTACTTC.

The V call is TRBV7-2, the J call TRBJ2-1; TRBD2 aligns across 10 bases. CDR1 SGHTA and CDR2 FQGNSA come from the germline V gene. V gave up 2 bases and J gave up 4 bases; unmatched junction bases: 14. This CDR3 is built from 19 residues. CDR3 amino acids: CASSLLFAGASGRYNEQFF. DNA for the CDR3: TGTGCCAGCAGCTTATTATTTGCCGGAGCTAGCGGGAGATACAATGAGCAGTTCTTC.

The CDR3 reads CASSLTPSTADTQYF. The CDR3 DNA reads as TGTGCCAGCAGCTTAACGCCGAGCACTGCAGATACGCAGTATTTT. The V and J genes are TRBV11-2 and TRBJ2-3; D gene unclear. The CDR3 sequence is 15 residues long. Germline V gene lookup returns CDR1 SGHAT and CDR2 FQNNGV. V lost 2 bases and J 4 bases, leaving 13 bases between the germline ends.

Of note for this clone: Other DNA sequences in this specimen translate into the identical CDR3. The chain recombines TRBV9 with TRBJ2-7, with a weak D call TRBD2 (5 bases). Germline CDR1 SGDLS, CDR2 YYNGEE. The V end lost 0 bases, the J end lost 5 bases, and 6 bases lay between the germline ends. This CDR3 spans 12 amino acids. CDR3 sequence reads: CASSVDGDEQYF. For the CDR3, the DNA is TGTGCCAGCAGCGTAGACGGGGACGAGCAGTACTTC. Complete variable domain (other parts from reference TRBV9 and TRBJ2-7): DSGVTQTPKHLITATGQRVTLRCSPRSGDLSVYWYQQSLDQGLQFLIQYYNGEERAKGNILERFSAQQFPDLHSELNLSSLELGDSALYFCASSVDGDEQYFGPGTRLTVT.

The rearrangement links TRBV14 to TRBJ2-7; 12 bases agree with TRBD2. The V gene end was trimmed by 6 bases and the J gene end by 2 bases; junction bases not matched to a gene: 8. The germline CDR1 and CDR2 sequences are SGHDN and FVKESK. The CDR3 has 16 amino acids. The CDR3 DNA is TGTGCCAGCAGTCTTACTAGCGGGAGGATCCCCTACGAGCAGTACTTC. Protein sequence: CASSLTSGRIPYEQYF.

This chain uses TRBV15 with TRBJ2-1; perhaps TRBD2 as D (6 bases). V lost 7 bases and J 0 bases, leaving 13 bases between the germline ends. Looked up from germline, CDR1 is LNHNV and CDR2 is YYDKDF (reference sequence). This CDR3 region has 15 residues. The CDR3 bases are TGTGCCACCAAGGGACGGGGGAGCTCCTACAATGAGCAGTTCTTC. Translated: CATKGRGSSYNEQFF.

This clone was counted once. The CDR3 region is CASSVHGTDTQYF. CDR3 sequence (DNA): TGTGCCAGCAGCGTCCACGGGACAGATACGCAGTATTTT. The chain carries TRBV9 and TRBJ2-3; D not certain. Germline CDR1 and CDR2: SGDLS and YYNGEE. The V end lost 2 bases, the J end lost 3 bases, and 7 bases lay between the germline ends. The CDR3 covers 13 residues.

This clone was seen once. This sequence joins TRBV25-1 and TRBJ2-1, with a tentative D call TRBD2 (5 bases). Germline lookup yields CDR1 MGHDK and CDR2 SYGVNS. The CDR3 loop spans 11 amino acids. Deletions cut 5 bases from V and 7 bases from J, with 6 bases between. The CDR3 is CASSPGNEQFF. CDR3 nucleotides: TGTGCCAGCAGTCCGGGGAATGAGCAGTTCTTC.

The chain couples TRBV9 to TRBJ1-4; 9 bases map to TRBD1. CDR1 is SGDLS and CDR2 is YYNGEE in the germline V gene. With 0 bases clipped from V and 3 bases from J, the junction kept 3 bases outside the gene matches. The CDR3 runs 16 residues. CDR3 loop: CASSVGGQGPNEKLFF. CDR3 nucleotides: TGTGCCAGCAGCGTAGGGGGACAGGGCCCTAATGAAAAACTGTTTTTT.

The chain links TRBV27 to TRBJ2-1; perhaps TRBD2 as D (5 bases). The V and J ends lost 2 bases and 0 bases respectively, with 17 bases between them. This CDR3 has 18 amino acids. The germline V gene has CDR1 MNHEY and CDR2 SMNVEV (reference sequence). CDR3 loop: CASSLAGLPPFSYNEQFF. Written as DNA, the CDR3 is TGTGCCAGCAGTTTAGCCGGACTCCCGCCATTCTCCTACAATGAGCAGTTCTTC.

The V call is TRBV5-4, the J call TRBJ2-7; D unclear. Germline loops: CDR1 SGHNT, CDR2 YYREEE (reference sequence). V gave up 0 bases and J gave up 0 bases, with 16 bases separating them. The CDR3 sequence is 17 residues long. The DNA of the CDR3 is TGTGCCAGCAGCTTGGATCTAGGGCAGGAAATCTCCTACGAGCAGTACTTC. This sequence encodes CASSLDLGQEISYEQYF.

The chain recombines TRBV25-1 with TRBJ1-5, with D unclear. V was cut by 2 bases and J by 3 bases, with 8 bases left in between. The length of the CDR3 is 14 residues. Germline lookup yields CDR1 MGHDK and CDR2 SYGVNS. CDR3 coding DNA: TGTGCCAGCAGTGAAGGCTTTCTCAATCAGCCCCAGCATTTT. It specifies CASSEGFLNQPQHF.

The rearrangement links TRBV13 to TRBJ2-7; TRBD2 is a possible D gene (6 bases). The CDR3 totals 14 residues. Trimming shortened V by 3 bases and J by 0 bases, and 9 bases separated the two germline ends. CDR1 PRHDT and CDR2 FYEKMQ come from the germline V gene (reference sequence). The CDR3 loop reads CASSFLASSYEQYF. The DNA of the CDR3 is TGTGCCAGCAGCTTTCTAGCGAGCTCCTACGAGCAGTACTTC.